The text below deals with one TCR beta chain. Its target is unknown. The source of the PBMCs was 10 ml of fresh peripheral blood. There were TCR beta CDR3 regions amplified from RNA transcripts. With the HTBI primer set, the TCR CDR3 went through a first round of RT-PCR. TCRdb recomputed calls from the multiplex PCR reads with MiXCR, one row per CDR3 protein. The data show approximately 520,000 distinct CDR3 sequences, with less than 25% seen just once and 11% held by the top ten. The data derive from a study of T cells in Graves' hyperthyroidism and ophthalmopathy. For the study at large: Peripheral blood was taken when the disease was first diagnosed, before any treatment began. Study-wide points: Blood samples included most of the expanded thyroid clonotypes exceeding 0.001.

The CDR3 is 14 residues long. Trimming pared 6 bases from V and 0 bases from J, leaving 10 bases between. Germline V gene sequence: CDR1 MNHNS, CDR2 SASEGT. The genes are TRBV6-1 and TRBJ2-3, with D uncertain. The source of this sequence is a woman younger than 45 with Graves' ophthalmopathy. The specimen was blood. CDR3 in DNA: TGTGCCAGCAGAACGGAGCCTAGCACAGATACGCAGTATTTT. Its translation: CASRTEPSTDTQYF.